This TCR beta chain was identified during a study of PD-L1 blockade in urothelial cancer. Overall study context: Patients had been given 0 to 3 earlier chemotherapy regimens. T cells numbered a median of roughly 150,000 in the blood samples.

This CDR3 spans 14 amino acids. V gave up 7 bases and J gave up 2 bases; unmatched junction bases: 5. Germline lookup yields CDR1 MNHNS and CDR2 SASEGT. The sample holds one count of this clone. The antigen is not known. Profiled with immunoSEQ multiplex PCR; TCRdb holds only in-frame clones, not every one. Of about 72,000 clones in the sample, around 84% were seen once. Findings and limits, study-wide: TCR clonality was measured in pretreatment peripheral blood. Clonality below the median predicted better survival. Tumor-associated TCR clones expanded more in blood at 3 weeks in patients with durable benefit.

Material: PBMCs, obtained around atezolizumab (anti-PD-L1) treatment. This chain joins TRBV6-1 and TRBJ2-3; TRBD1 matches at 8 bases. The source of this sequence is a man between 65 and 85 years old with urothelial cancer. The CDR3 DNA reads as TGTGCCAGCATCCTGGACAGGGTCACAGATACGCAGTATTTT. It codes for CASILDRVTDTQYF.